This TCR beta chain was found in a study of OX40 agonist ivuxolimab in advanced cancers. Relative to its sample, this clone is medium-sized (0.01 to 0.1%). Only in-frame clones appear in the TCRdb table, and some are missing; sequencing was by immunoSEQ multiplex PCR. The sample contains tens of thousands of clones, roughly 90% of which appear only once. This clonotype originated in an adult with an advanced solid tumor such as melanoma, head and neck, liver or kidney cancer. The material sequenced was CD4+ or CD8+ T cells sorted from blood, taken in a trial of the OX40 agonist ivuxolimab.

In nucleotides, the CDR3 is TGTGCCAGCAGCCCTTCACCGGGGACAGAATCACCCCTCCACTTT. Residues: CASSPSPGTESPLHF. The chain couples TRBV5-4 to TRBJ1-6; TRBD1 aligns across 7 bases. The CDR3 contains 15 residues. The germline V gene encodes CDR1 SGHNT and CDR2 YYREEE (reference sequence). V gave up 4 bases and J gave up 10 bases; unmatched junction bases: 11.